This TCR beta chain was sequenced for a study of cytomegalovirus exposure and HLA in healthy donors. As for this clone: Its cognate antigen is unknown.

With V trimmed by 4 bases and J by 5 bases, 3 bases remained unmatched. CDR3 length: 14 residues. Germline-derived CDR1 and CDR2 are SNHLY and FYNNEI. Sequencing used immunoSEQ multiplex PCR; TCRdb keeps in-frame clones, though not all of them. Among over 200,000 clones, approximately 86% were seen once, and the ten largest hold 2.9%. Study results and caveats: Specificity of three CMV-associated chains for CMV antigens was verified in vitro. It was found in a later analysis that first-cohort TCR clusters tended to co-occur in the approximately 130 validation repertoires. According to the study, 160 or so TCR beta chains were cytomegalovirus-associated.

The clonotype comes from a woman under 30 in good health and CMV-seronegative. What was sequenced was PBMCs. This chain uses TRBV2 with TRBJ2-1, with TRBD1 identical over 9 bases. The CDR3 spells CASSGDRADNEQFF. In DNA form, the CDR3 reads TGTGCCAGCAGTGGGGACAGGGCGGACAATGAGCAGTTCTTC. The complete variable domain, with remaining parts taken from reference TRBV2 and TRBJ2-1, reads EPEVTQTPSHQVTQMGQEVILRCVPISNHLYFYWYRQILGQKVEFLVSFYNNEISEKSEIFDDQFSVERPDGSNFTLKIRSTKLEDSAMYFCASSGDRADNEQFFGPGTRLTVL.